These 21 T cell receptor beta chains were all obtained from the same sample, sequenced in a study of blood T cell repertoires in COVID-19. The repertoire was sequenced with immunoSEQ multiplex PCR; TCRdb's copy has only in-frame clones and lacks some. This sample carries 200,000 to 300,000 clones, approximately 84% of them seen once, and the ten largest clones take roughly 4%. The sample was peripheral blood. The receptors stem from a man between 50 and 59 years old with acute or convalescent COVID-19.

The V and J genes are TRBV19 and TRBJ1-5; D is ambiguous. This CDR3 is 15 amino acids long. V was cut by 3 bases and J by 0 bases, with 9 bases left in between. CDR1 and CDR2 (germline): LNHDA, SQIVND (reference sequence). The CDR3 loop reads CASSITPYSNQPQHF. CDR3 coding DNA: TGTGCCAGTAGTATTACACCATATAGCAATCAGCCCCAGCATTTT. Complete variable domain (other parts from reference TRBV19 and TRBJ1-5): DGGITQSPKYLFRKEGQNVTLSCEQNLNHDAMYWYRQDPGQGLRLIYYSQIVNDFQKGDIAEGYSVSREKKESFPLTVTSAQKNPTAFYLCASSITPYSNQPQHFGDGTRLSIL.

The chain joins TRBV5-6 to TRBJ2-1; 11 bases match TRBD2. This CDR3 has 15 residues. CDR1 is SGHDT, CDR2 YYEEEE, per germline. The J segment lost 8 bases and the V segment lost 1 base, leaving 5 bases of the junction unmatched. In DNA, the CDR3 is TGTGCCAGCAGCTTGATAGCGGGAGGGGCACATGAGCAGTTCTTC. It codes for CASSLIAGGAHEQFF. Filled out from reference TRBV5-6 and TRBJ2-1, the complete variable domain reads DAGVTQSPTHLIKTRGQQVTLRCSPKSGHDTVSWYQQALGQGPQFIFQYYEEEERQRGNFPDRFSGHQFPNYSSELNVNALLLGDSALYLCASSLIAGGAHEQFFGPGTRLTVL.

Only one count was recorded for this clone. J is TRBJ2-7 and V is TRBV4-1; D is perhaps TRBD2 (6 bases). V lost 2 bases to trimming and J lost 2 bases, with 13 bases between them. The CDR3 totals 15 residues. CDR1 and CDR2 from the germline V gene are MGHRA and YSYEKL. The CDR3 bases are TGCGCCAGCAGCCAAATGGGGACTTTAACCTACGAGCAGTACTTC. Protein sequence: CASSQMGTLTYEQYF.

The chain couples TRBV9 to TRBJ1-2, with 8 nucleotides matching TRBD1. The CDR3 contains 17 residues. V lost 0 bases, J lost 3 bases, and 10 bases stayed unmatched. Germline V CDR1 and CDR2: SGDLS, YYNGEE. Here the CDR3 DNA reads TGTGCCAGCAGCGTAGATCCTGACAGGGGCTTCGACTATGGCTACACCTTC. It is translated as CASSVDPDRGFDYGYTF.

The DNA of the CDR3 is TGTGCCAGCAGTTTATCGGGGGTTTCAGCGGGGGGCCCGAACACCGGGGAGCTGTTTTTT. Its translation is CASSLSGVSAGGPNTGELFF. The J gene is TRBJ2-2, the V gene TRBV28; 9 bases align to TRBD2. Germline values: CDR1 MDHEN, CDR2 SYDVKM. The ends lost 1 base at V and 0 bases at J; junction bases unmatched: 12. This CDR3 contains 20 residues. Complete variable domain (other parts from reference TRBV28 and TRBJ2-2): DVKVTQSSRYLVKRTGEKVFLECVQDMDHENMFWYRQDPGLGLRLIYFSYDVKMKEKGDIPEGYSVSREKKERFSLILESASTNQTSMYLCASSLSGVSAGGPNTGELFFGEGSRLTVL.

J is TRBJ2-3 and V is TRBV6-8; 7 bases are shared with TRBD2. V was pared by 5 bases and J by 5 bases, with 7 bases of the junction left unmatched. The germline gives CDR1 MNHGY, CDR2 SAAAGT. This CDR3 has 14 amino acids. CDR3 sequence: CASSLPGLEDTQYF. CDR3 nucleotides: TGTGCCAGCAGTCTTCCTGGACTAGAAGATACGCAGTATTTT.

This clone was seen more than once but under ten times. The V and J genes are TRBV7-9 and TRBJ2-7; D possibly corresponds to TRBD2 (6 bases). CDR3 length: 13 amino acids. Between the trimmed V and J ends, which lost 5 bases and 7 bases, there was a span of 15 bases. CDR1 and CDR2 from the germline V gene are SEHNR and FQNEAQ (reference sequence). The CDR3 loop reads CASSPGGAREQYF. Written as DNA, the CDR3 is TGTGCCAGCAGCCCTGGAGGGGCGCGGGAGCAGTACTTC. Filled out from reference TRBV7-9 and TRBJ2-7, the complete variable domain reads DTGVSQNPRHKITKRGQNVTFRCDPISEHNRLYWYRQTLGQGPEFLTYFQNEAQLEKSRLLSDRFSAERPKGSFSTLEIQRTEQGDSAMYLCASSPGGAREQYFGPGTRLTVT.

The V call is TRBV11-3, the J call TRBJ2-1; 7 positions agree with TRBD2. V was pared by 4 bases and J by 9 bases, with 6 bases of the junction left unmatched. This CDR3 spans 13 amino acids. Germline V lookup: CDR1 SGHNT, CDR2 YENEEA. CDR3 in amino acids: CASSSRSSGEQFF. The CDR3 DNA reads as TGTGCCAGCAGCTCCCGGTCTAGCGGTGAGCAGTTCTTC.

This chain links TRBV5-1 with TRBJ1-6, with 7 bases fitting TRBD1. This CDR3 is built from 15 residues. V lost 0 bases to trimming and J lost 9 bases; unmatched junction nucleotides: 6. Germline assignment: CDR1 SGHRS and CDR2 YFSETQ. CDR3 sequence reads: CASSLVGQGGSPLHF. In DNA, the CDR3 is TGCGCCAGCAGCTTGGTGGGCCAGGGGGGTTCACCCCTCCACTTT.

In DNA form, the CDR3 reads TGCAGCGTTGATCGTCAAGGGGGCAGGGGAACTGAAGCTTTCTTT. Encoded protein: CSVDRQGGRGTEAFF. The chain employs TRBV29-1 and TRBJ1-1; the match to TRBD1 covers 7 bases. V gave up 3 bases and J gave up 5 bases; unmatched junction bases: 12. From germline, CDR1 is SQVTM and CDR2 ANQGSEA. The CDR3 consists of 15 residues.

The chain couples TRBV2 to TRBJ2-1, with a possible D match to TRBD2 (5 bases). The CDR3 covers 14 residues. Per germline, CDR1 SNHLY and CDR2 FYNNEI. Trimming took 7 bases from V and 3 from J, leaving 13 bases between them. CDR3: CASILALNYNEQFF. In DNA, the CDR3 is TGTGCCAGCATCCTAGCCCTCAACTACAATGAGCAGTTCTTC.

This chain links TRBV6-1 with TRBJ1-3, with D perhaps matching TRBD1 (6 bases). CDR1 and CDR2 from the germline V gene are MNHNS and SASEGT. CDR3 length: 13 residues. V was pared by 1 base and J by 10 bases, with 11 bases between. CDR3 sequence reads: CASSEGAGDTIYF. DNA of the CDR3: TGTGCCAGCAGTGAAGGGGCAGGGGATACCATATATTTT.

The rearrangement joins TRBV18 to TRBJ2-5; weak D call: TRBD2 (5 bases). Germline V gene data show CDR1 as KGHSH and CDR2 as LQKENI. V lost 3 bases and J 0 bases, leaving 17 bases between the germline ends. This CDR3 is built from 17 residues. The CDR3, as DNA: TGTGCCAGCTCACCCACGCCTCGGGGATCCTACCAAGAGACCCAGTACTTC. Amino acids: CASSPTPRGSYQETQYF.

This sequence joins TRBV11-2 and TRBJ1-6, with TRBD1 matching over 7 bases. This CDR3 has 17 residues. The trim removed 5 bases at V and 6 bases at J, leaving 13 bases unmatched. Germline lookup yields CDR1 SGHAT and CDR2 FQNNGV. The DNA of the CDR3 is TGTGCCAGCAGCCAGCGACAGGGCGGGGGGGCTAATTCACCCCTCCACTTT. Residues: CASSQRQGGGANSPLHF.

The V call is TRBV7-8, the J call TRBJ2-1, with 13 positions matching TRBD2. Germline V lookup: CDR1 SGHVS, CDR2 FQNEAQ. The CDR3 has 18 residues. J lost 9 bases, V lost 1 base, and 12 bases had no gene match. The CDR3 is CASSLVSTSGGFHLEQFF. DNA for the CDR3: TGTGCCAGCAGCTTAGTATCGACTAGCGGGGGGTTTCATCTTGAGCAGTTCTTC.

The V and J genes are TRBV27 and TRBJ2-1; TRBD2 agrees at 14 bases. In germline, CDR1 is MNHEY, CDR2 SMNVEV (reference sequence). V shed 3 bases, J shed 3 bases, and the junction held 10 bases outside the gene matches. The CDR3 consists of 19 residues. CDR3 nucleotide sequence: TGTGCCAGCAGTTTCCGGACTAGCGGGAGGAGTCGCCTCTACAATGAGCAGTTCTTC. It encodes CASSFRTSGRSRLYNEQFF.

The V call is TRBV7-9, the J call TRBJ2-5; no definite D call. CDR1 is SEHNR, CDR2 FQNEAQ, per germline (reference sequence). The CDR3 contains 13 residues. With 1 base removed from V and 7 bases from J, the gap between germline ends came to 10 bases. The CDR3, as DNA: TGTGCCAGCAGCTTAGATGGGCCCCGGACCCAGTACTTC. This encodes CASSLDGPRTQYF.

The chain recombines TRBV5-6 with TRBJ2-7; TRBD1 matches at 7 bases. Germline trimming cut 4 bases from V and 4 bases from J; bases unmatched to any gene: 11. This CDR3 has 15 amino acids. Germline loops: CDR1 SGHDT, CDR2 YYEEEE. The CDR3 spells CASSPRDRDLYEQYF. CDR3 in DNA: TGTGCCAGCAGCCCCCGGGACAGAGACCTTTACGAGCAGTACTTC.

This clone was detected only once. A junction boundary mismatches the germline segment, possibly from a read error. The genes are TRBV6-5 and TRBJ1-2; D is undetermined. Germline CDR1 is MNHEY and CDR2 is SVGAGI. This CDR3 has 12 amino acids. CDR3 nucleotide sequence: TGTGCCAGCAGTTACCAATCTTGGCCGTTGGTCTTC. Its translation: CASSYQSWPLVF.

J is TRBJ1-1 and V is TRBV3-1 (or the pseudogene TRBV3-2); no clear D. This CDR3 has 14 amino acids. The ends were cut back, 0 bases at V and 0 bases at J, with 5 bases in the middle. Germline V gene lookup returns CDR1 LGHDT and CDR2 YNNKEL (reference sequence). The CDR3: CASSQEALNTEAFF. DNA of the CDR3: TGTGCCAGCAGCCAAGAGGCCCTGAACACTGAAGCTTTCTTT.

The chain recombines TRBV5-1 with TRBJ2-1; 12 bases agree with TRBD2. The CDR3 length is 17 residues. CDR1 and CDR2 (germline): SGHRS, YFSETQ. Trimming cost V 1 base and J 7 bases; bases outside gene matches: 9. The CDR3 protein is CASSLTQLAGGGNEQFF. The CDR3 DNA follows: TGCGCCAGCAGCTTGACGCAACTAGCGGGAGGCGGTAATGAGCAGTTCTTC. Full variable domain (rest looked up from reference TRBV5-1 and TRBJ2-1): KAGVTQTPRYLIKTRGQQVTLSCSPISGHRSVSWYQQTPGQGLQFLFEYFSETQRNKGNFPGRFSGRQFSNSRSEMNVSTLELGDSALYLCASSLTQLAGGGNEQFFGPGTRLTVL.